The clone carrying this T cell receptor beta chain was seen a handful of times. The target antigen is unknown. Germline lookup yields CDR1 SGDLS and CDR2 YYNGEE. Trimming removed 2 bases from V and 0 bases from J, with 8 bases in between. There are 15 residues in the CDR3. TCRdb re-called the RT-PCR reads with MiXCR, one entry per CDR3 protein. The sample carries 650,000 to 800,000 distinct CDR3 sequences, roughly 14% recorded once. This entry is derived from a study of response to subunit inactivated influenza vaccine. Broader study findings: Authors suggested seasonal influenza vaccinations each recruit few new T cells.

The chain has TRBV9 and TRBJ1-4; TRBD1 might be the D (5 bases). This TCR was sampled from a man aged 45 to 65 who received an inactivated influenza vaccine. Sequencing used PBMCs from blood, obtained around two weeks before vaccination. The CDR3 coding sequence is TGTGCCAGCAGCGTCCAGGGTTCAACTAATGAAAAACTGTTTTTT. This sequence encodes CASSVQGSTNEKLFF.